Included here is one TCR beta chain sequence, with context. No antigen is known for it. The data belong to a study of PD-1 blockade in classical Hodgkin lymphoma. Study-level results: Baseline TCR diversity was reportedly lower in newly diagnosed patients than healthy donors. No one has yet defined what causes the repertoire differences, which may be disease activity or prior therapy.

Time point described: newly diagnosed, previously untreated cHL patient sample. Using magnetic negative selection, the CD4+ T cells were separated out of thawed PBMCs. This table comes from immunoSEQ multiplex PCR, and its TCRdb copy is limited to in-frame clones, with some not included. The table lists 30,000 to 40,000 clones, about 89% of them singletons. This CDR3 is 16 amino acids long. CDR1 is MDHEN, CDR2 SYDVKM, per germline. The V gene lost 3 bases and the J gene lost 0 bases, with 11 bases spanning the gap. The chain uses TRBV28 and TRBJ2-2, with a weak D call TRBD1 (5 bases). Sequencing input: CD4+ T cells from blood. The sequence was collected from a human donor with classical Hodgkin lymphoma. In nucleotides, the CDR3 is TGTGCCAGCAGTTTGGGGCGCTTACCGAACACCGGGGAGCTGTTTTTT. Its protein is CASSLGRLPNTGELFF.